What follows describes a single TCR beta chain. Its antigen is still unknown. This sample was taken from a study of CD8 T cells in ankylosing spondylitis. The trim removed 2 bases at V and 5 bases at J, leaving 6 bases unmatched. Germline-derived CDR1 and CDR2 are SGHRS and YFSETQ. This CDR3 comprises 15 residues. With molecular barcodes, quantitative 5'-RACE was used to make the TCR beta libraries. TCRdb used MiXCR to reprocess the 5' RACE reads, holding one entry per CDR3 protein. The sample has 250,000 to 350,000 distinct CDR3 sequences; roughly 20% are singletons. Points from the study as a whole: For ankylosing spondylitis blood, a TCR beta motif of under 10 highly homologous variants appeared characteristic. Past studies reported some motif variants in reactive arthritis synovial fluid and blood. Disease-linked clones were found to be CD8+ and relatively rare in peripheral blood.

This receptor was taken from a female donor with ankylosing spondylitis or in good health (not recorded which). Sequencing was performed on blood, either unsorted or a sorted T cell fraction (not recorded which). The gene calls are TRBV5-1 and TRBJ2-3; the match to TRBD1 covers 9 bases. The CDR3 reads CASSLQGAGVDTQYF. The CDR3 DNA follows: TGCGCCAGCAGCTTACAGGGGGCGGGTGTAGATACGCAGTATTTT.